A single sample gave rise to the 7 T cell receptor beta chains below, sequenced in a study of shared clonotypes between healthy human individuals. Here immunoSEQ multiplex PCR was the method, and the copy in TCRdb shows in-frame clones only, minus some. The sample lists 1,100,000 or so clones, about 80% occurring once. Sequencing was performed on memory CD4+ T cells from PBMCs. The subset is: CD45RA-negative fraction. The receptors were sampled from a man in his late teens or twenties in good health. Some clones in this sample may be carry-over from other donors' samples.

This rearrangement joins TRBV7-9 to TRBJ1-2; tentatively, D is TRBD1 (5 bases). The CDR3 contains 12 residues. Trimming cost V 3 bases and J 8 bases, with 10 bases left between them. Germline loops: CDR1 SEHNR, CDR2 FQNEAQ (reference sequence). The CDR3 sequence is CASSLDWGGYTF. CDR3 DNA sequence: TGTGCCAGCAGCTTGGATTGGGGGGGCTACACCTTC.

This sequence joins TRBV5-5 and TRBJ2-7; 8 bases match TRBD2. The germline gives CDR1 SGHKS, CDR2 YYEKEE (reference sequence). The V segment lost 1 base and the J segment 2 bases; nucleotides outside the gene matches: 2. CDR3 length equals 14 residues. Here the CDR3 reads CASSLTSGTYEQYF. The CDR3 coding sequence is TGTGCCAGCAGCTTGACTAGCGGTACCTACGAGCAGTACTTC.

The chain has TRBV30 and TRBJ2-3, with 7 bases matching TRBD2. CDR3 length equals 15 residues. The germline gives CDR1 GTSNPN, CDR2 SVGIG (reference sequence). V shed 4 bases, J shed 7 bases, and the junction held 14 bases outside the gene matches. DNA for the CDR3: TGTGCCTGGACCCTGGGGGGGAGGGCCGTGAATACGCAGTATTTT. It specifies CAWTLGGRAVNTQYF. The full variable domain, completed using reference TRBV30 and TRBJ2-3, is SQTIHQWPATLVQPVGSPLSLECTVEGTSNPNLYWYRQAAGRGLQLLFYSVGIGQISSEVPQNLSASRPQDRQFILSSKKLLLSDSGFYLCAWTLGGRAVNTQYFGPGTRLTVL.

This chain joins TRBV7-9 and TRBJ2-1; the match to TRBD2 covers 11 bases. Germline trimming cut 5 bases from V and 1 base from J; bases unmatched to any gene: 13. Germline values: CDR1 SEHNR, CDR2 FQNEAQ (reference sequence). This CDR3 is built from 19 residues. CDR3 in DNA: TGTGCCAGCAGCCCCTCCCCCAGGATAGCGGGAGGGTCCTACAATGAGCAGTTCTTC. This sequence encodes CASSPSPRIAGGSYNEQFF. Drawing the rest from reference TRBV7-9 and TRBJ2-1, the complete variable domain is DTGVSQNPRHKITKRGQNVTFRCDPISEHNRLYWYRQTLGQGPEFLTYFQNEAQLEKSRLLSDRFSAERPKGSFSTLEIQRTEQGDSAMYLCASSPSPRIAGGSYNEQFFGPGTRLTVL.

V and J are TRBV6-5 and TRBJ2-2; the D gene is possibly TRBD2 (6 bases). Germline loops: CDR1 MNHEY, CDR2 SVGAGI. The CDR3 runs to 13 residues. The ends were cut back, 11 bases at V and 5 bases at J, with 15 bases in the middle. The CDR3 sequence is CAAGGTPTGELFF. Written as DNA, the CDR3 is TGTGCCGCAGGCGGGACCCCAACCGGGGAGCTGTTTTTT.

The rearrangement links TRBV5-1 to TRBJ1-1, with a possible D match to TRBD1 (6 bases). The CDR3 loop spans 16 amino acids. Germline V lookup: CDR1 SGHRS, CDR2 YFSETQ. Trimming cost V 0 bases and J 0 bases, with 12 bases left between them. CDR3 residues: CASSLAQGLMNTEAFF. CDR3 nucleotide sequence: TGCGCCAGCAGCTTGGCCCAGGGGTTAATGAACACTGAAGCTTTCTTT.

The chain couples TRBV5-4 to TRBJ2-1, with D unresolved. V was trimmed by 4 bases and J by 6 bases, leaving 11 bases between them. Germline loops: CDR1 SGHNT, CDR2 YYREEE (reference sequence). The CDR3 runs 13 residues. The DNA for the CDR3 is TGTGCCAGCAGCGACGAGATGAGCAATGAGCAGTTCTTC. Protein product: CASSDEMSNEQFF.